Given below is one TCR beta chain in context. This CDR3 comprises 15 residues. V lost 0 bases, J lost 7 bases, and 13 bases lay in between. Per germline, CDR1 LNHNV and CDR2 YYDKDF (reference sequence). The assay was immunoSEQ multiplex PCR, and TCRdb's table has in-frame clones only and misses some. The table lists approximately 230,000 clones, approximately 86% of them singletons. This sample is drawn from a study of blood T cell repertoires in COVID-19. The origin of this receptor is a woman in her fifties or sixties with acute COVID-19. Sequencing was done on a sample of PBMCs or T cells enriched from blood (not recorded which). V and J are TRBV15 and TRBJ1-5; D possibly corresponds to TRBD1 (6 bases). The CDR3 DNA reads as TGTGCCACCAGCAGAGATCCCCTACAGGGCCAGCCCCAGCATTTT. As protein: CATSRDPLQGQPQHF.